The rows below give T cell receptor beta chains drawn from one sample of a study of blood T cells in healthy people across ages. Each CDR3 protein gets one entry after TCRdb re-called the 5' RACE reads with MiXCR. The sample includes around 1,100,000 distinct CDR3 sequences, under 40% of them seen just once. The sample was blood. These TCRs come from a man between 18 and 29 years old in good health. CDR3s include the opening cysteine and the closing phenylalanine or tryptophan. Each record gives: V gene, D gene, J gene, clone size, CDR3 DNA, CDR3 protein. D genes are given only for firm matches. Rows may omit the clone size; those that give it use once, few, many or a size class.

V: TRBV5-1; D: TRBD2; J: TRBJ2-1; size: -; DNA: TGCGCCAGCAGCCCCGCCGGGGGGGGATACAATGAGCAGTTCTTC; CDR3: CASSPAGGGYNEQFF
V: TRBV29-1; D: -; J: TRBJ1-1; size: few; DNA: TGCAGCGTTGGAGGCCTCGACACTGAAGCTTTCTTT; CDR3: CSVGGLDTEAFF
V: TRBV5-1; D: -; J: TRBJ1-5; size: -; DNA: TGCGCCAGCAGCTTGGATGGCAGGGTACAATCAGCCCCAGCATTT; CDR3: CASSLDGRVQSAPAF
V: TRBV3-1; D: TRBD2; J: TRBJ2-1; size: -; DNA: TGTGCCAGCAGCCAGGCTAGCGGGGTGAACAATGAGCAGTTCTTC; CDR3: CASSQASGVNNEQFF
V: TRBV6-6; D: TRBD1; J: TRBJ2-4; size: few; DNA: TGTGCCAGCAGTTACAGGCAGGGGGAGAACATTCAGTACTTC; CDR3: CASSYRQGENIQYF
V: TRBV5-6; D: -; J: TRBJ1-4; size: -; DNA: TGTGCCAGCAGCCCGGACGCCAGGAATGAAAAACTGTTTTTT; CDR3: CASSPDARNEKLFF
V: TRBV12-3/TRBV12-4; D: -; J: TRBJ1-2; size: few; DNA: TGTGCCAGCAGTTTAAGGACCCAAGTAAACTATGGCTACACCTTC; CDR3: CASSLRTQVNYGYTF
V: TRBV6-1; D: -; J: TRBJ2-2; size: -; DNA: TGTGCCAGCAGTGAAGCGTGGGTAGACGGGGAGCTGTTTTTT; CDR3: CASSEAWVDGELFF
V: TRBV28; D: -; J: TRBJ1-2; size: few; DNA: TGTGCCAGCACCACACAAGGGGGTAACTATGGCTACACCTTC; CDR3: CASTTQGGNYGYTF
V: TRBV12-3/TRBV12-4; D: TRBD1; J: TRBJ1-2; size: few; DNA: TGTGCCAGCACTCACCTCGCGGAGGGGGCCTATGGCTACACCTTC; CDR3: CASTHLAEGAYGYTF
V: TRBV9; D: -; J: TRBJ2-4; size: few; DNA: TGTGCCAGCAGCGTAGACTGGACAAACATTCAGTACTTC; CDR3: CASSVDWTNIQYF
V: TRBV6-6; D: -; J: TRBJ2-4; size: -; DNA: TGTGCCAGCAGTTACTCGAACAGGGACAAAAACATTCAGTACTTC; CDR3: CASSYSNRDKNIQYF
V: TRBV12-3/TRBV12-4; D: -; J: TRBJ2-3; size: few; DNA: TGTGCCAGCAGTTTAAGAGGGGGGGGGCAAGATACGCAGTATTTT; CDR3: CASSLRGGGQDTQYF
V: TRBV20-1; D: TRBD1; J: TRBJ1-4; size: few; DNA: TGCAGTGCTAGAGAGGGTCCGGGACAGCATGAAAAACTGTTTTTT; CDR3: CSAREGPGQHEKLFF
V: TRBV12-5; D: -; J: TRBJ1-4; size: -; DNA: TGTGCTAGTGGTCAGCCCCGGGGGCGGTCCGAAAAACTGTTTTTT; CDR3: CASGQPRGRSEKLFF
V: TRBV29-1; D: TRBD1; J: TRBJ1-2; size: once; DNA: TGCAGCGTTACTCCCCAGGGGGAGGACTATGGCTACACCTTC; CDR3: CSVTPQGEDYGYTF